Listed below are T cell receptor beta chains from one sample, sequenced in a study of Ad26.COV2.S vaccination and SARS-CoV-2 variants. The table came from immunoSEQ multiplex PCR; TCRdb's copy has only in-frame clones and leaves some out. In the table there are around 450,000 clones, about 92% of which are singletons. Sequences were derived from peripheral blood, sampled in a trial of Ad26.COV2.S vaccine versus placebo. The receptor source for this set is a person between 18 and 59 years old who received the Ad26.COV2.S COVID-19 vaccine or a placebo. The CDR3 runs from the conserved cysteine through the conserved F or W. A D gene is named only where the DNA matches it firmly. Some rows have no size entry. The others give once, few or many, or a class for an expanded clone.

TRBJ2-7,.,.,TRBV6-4,TGTGCCAGCAGTGTTCGAGAGGGCCCCTACGAGCAGTACTTC,CASSVREGPYEQYF
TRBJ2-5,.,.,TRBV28,TGTGCCAGCAGTTTATCCGGGTGGGAGACCCAGTACTTC,CASSLSGWETQYF
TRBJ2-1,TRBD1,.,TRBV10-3,TGTGCCATCAAGGGGCAGGGGGAATACAATGAGCAGTTCTTC,CAIKGQGEYNEQFF
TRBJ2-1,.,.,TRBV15,TGTGCCACCAGCAGAAATGGGCTAAGCTCCTACAATGAGCAGTTCTTC,CATSRNGLSSYNEQFF
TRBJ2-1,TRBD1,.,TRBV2,TGTGCCTCACAGGGGGGATACAATGAGCAGTTCTTC,CASQGGYNEQFF
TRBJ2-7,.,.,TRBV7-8,TGTGCCAGCAGCTTAGTGGTAGGGCAGGGGTTAGGATACGAGCAGTACTTC,CASSLVVGQGLGYEQYF
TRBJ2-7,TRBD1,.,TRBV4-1,TGCGCCAGCAGCCAAGACCCAGGGGGAATGTACGAGCAGTACTTC,CASSQDPGGMYEQYF
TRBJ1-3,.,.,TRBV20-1,TGCAGTGCTAGTGAGGACAGCACTTCTGGAAACACCATATATTTT,CSASEDSTSGNTIYF
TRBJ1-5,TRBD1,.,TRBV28,TGTGCCAGCAGTTTTTCACGGGACAGGGGTAATCAGCCCCAGCATTTT,CASSFSRDRGNQPQHF
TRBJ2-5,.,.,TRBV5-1,TGCGCCAGCAGCTATAGGGGGGACCAAGAGACCCAGTACTTC,CASSYRGDQETQYF
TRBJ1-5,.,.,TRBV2,TGTGCCAGCAGTAACAGACAGACTAGCAATCAGCCCCAGCATTTT,CASSNRQTSNQPQHF
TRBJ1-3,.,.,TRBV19,TGTGCCAGTATGGTGGACCGGATCTCTGGAAACACCATATATTTT,CASMVDRISGNTIYF
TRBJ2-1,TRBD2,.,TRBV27,TGTGCCAGCAGTTTGCGGGAGTTTAGGAATGAGCAGTTCTTC,CASSLREFRNEQFF
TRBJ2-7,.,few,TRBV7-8,TGTGCCAGCAGCCCACGACAGGTGGACTACGAGCAGTACTTC,CASSPRQVDYEQYF
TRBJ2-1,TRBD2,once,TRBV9,TGTGCCAGCAGCCGCAAATTAGCGGGAGGGGGGGATGAGCAGTTCTTC,CASSRKLAGGGDEQFF
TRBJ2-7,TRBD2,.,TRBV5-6,TGTGCCAGCAGCTTTCGTAGCGGGAGGATCCAATACGAGCAGTACTTC,CASSFRSGRIQYEQYF
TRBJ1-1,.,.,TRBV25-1,TGTGCCAGCAGTGAGGGACGAGGTGAAGCTTTCTTT,CASSEGRGEAFF
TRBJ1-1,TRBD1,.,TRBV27,TGTGCCAGCAGTCCTCAAAGGGGGCTAAGGACTGAAGCTTTCTTT,CASSPQRGLRTEAFF
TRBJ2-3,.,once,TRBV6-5,TGTGCCAGCAGCGAGAATCAGGGAACAGATACGCAGTATTTT,CASSENQGTDTQYF
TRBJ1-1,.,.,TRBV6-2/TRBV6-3,TGTGCCAGCAGTTTACAGGGTACCGGGACTGAAGCTTTCTTT,CASSLQGTGTEAFF
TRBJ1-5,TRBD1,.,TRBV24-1,TGTGCCACCAGGGACAGGGACCCCAATCAGCCCCAGCATTTT,CATRDRDPNQPQHF
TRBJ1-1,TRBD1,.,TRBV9,TGTGCCAGCAGCGTAGTTGGGACAGGGGCCATGAACACTGAAGCTTTCTTT,CASSVVGTGAMNTEAFF
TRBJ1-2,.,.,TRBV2,TGTGCCAGCAGCCACGGGGGGGCCGTCTATGGCTACACCTTC,CASSHGGAVYGYTF
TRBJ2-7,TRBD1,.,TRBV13,TGTGCCAGCAGCTTGCGGGGACAGGGCCCATACGAGCAGTACTTC,CASSLRGQGPYEQYF
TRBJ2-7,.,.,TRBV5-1,TGCGCCAGCAGCTTGAACAGTAACTACGAGCAGTACTTC,CASSLNSNYEQYF
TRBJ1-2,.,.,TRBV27,TGTGCCAGCAGTTTAATTCGGGGGTTAGATGGCTACACCTTC,CASSLIRGLDGYTF
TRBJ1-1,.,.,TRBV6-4,TGTGCCAGCAGTGCGAGCATGAACACTGAAGCTTTCTTT,CASSASMNTEAFF
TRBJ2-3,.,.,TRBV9,TGTGCCAGCAGCGTAGAAGGGGGGAGTAGCACAGATACGCAGTATTTT,CASSVEGGSSTDTQYF
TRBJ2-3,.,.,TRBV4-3,TGCGCCAGCAGCCAAGGAGAGACGACAGATACGCAGTATTTT,CASSQGETTDTQYF
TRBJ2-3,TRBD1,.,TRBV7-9,TGTGCCAGCAGCGTACCACAGGGGATCAGCACAGATACGCAGTATTTT,CASSVPQGISTDTQYF
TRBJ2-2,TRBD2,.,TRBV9,TGTGCCAGCAGCGTTTCCCTTACGGGAGGGCCTGACGGGGAGCTGTTTTTT,CASSVSLTGGPDGELFF
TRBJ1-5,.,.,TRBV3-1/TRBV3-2,TGTGCCAGCAGCCAAGAGGGGCAGGGGAGGCAGCCCCAGCATTTT,CASSQEGQGRQPQHF
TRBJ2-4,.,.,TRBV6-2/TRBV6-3,TGTGCCAGCAGCCCGGGACTCCTCGGCCCCAAAAACATTCAGTACTTC,CASSPGLLGPKNIQYF
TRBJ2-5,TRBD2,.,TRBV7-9,TGTGCCAGCAGCCGTCAGCGGGAGGGGGAGACCCAGTACTTC,CASSRQREGETQYF
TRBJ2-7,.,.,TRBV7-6,TGTGCCAGCAGCTTATTACTGGCTGAGGGGGAGCAGTACTTC,CASSLLLAEGEQYF